Listed below are T cell receptor beta chains from one sample, sequenced in a study of post-analysis software for immune sequencing data. TCRdb re-derived calls from the PCR reads in MiXCR, one entry per CDR3 protein. This table has a few hundred thousand distinct CDR3 sequences, 36% appearing once. Material: blood. The receptors were sampled from a girl aged 10 to 17 with multiple sclerosis. Both conserved end residues are part of each CDR3. A D gene is named only where the DNA matches it firmly. Part of the rows lack a size; the others show once, few, many or a class for expanded clones.

v_gene	j_gene	abundance	d_gene	CDR3aa	CDR3nt
TRBV20-1	TRBJ2-1	many	NA	CSARDPEGGSSYNEQFF	TGCAGTGCTAGAGACCCAGAGGGCGGAAGCTCCTACAATGAGCAGTTCTTC
TRBV4-1	TRBJ2-3	many	NA	CASCRSPSDTQYF	TGCGCCAGCTGCCGCTCCCCAAGTGATACGCAGTATTTT
TRBV20-1	TRBJ2-7	many	NA	CSATDGGAYEQYF	TGCAGTGCTACTGACGGCGGAGCCTACGAGCAGTACTTC
TRBV27	TRBJ2-6	many	NA	CASRAYSGANVLTF	TGTGCCAGCAGGGCATACTCTGGGGCCAACGTCCTGACTTTC
TRBV15	TRBJ2-3	many	NA	CATSGAETSTDTQYF	TGTGCCACCAGCGGCGCAGAGACTAGCACAGATACGCAGTATTTT
TRBV12-3/TRBV12-4	TRBJ2-1	NA	TRBD2	CASSLGRGGQDEQFF	TGTGCCAGCAGTTTAGGGCGGGGGGGCCAGGATGAGCAGTTCTTC
TRBV28	TRBJ2-7	NA	TRBD1	CASLTTGGSHEQYF	TGTGCCAGCCTTACGACAGGGGGCTCCCACGAGCAGTACTTC
TRBV18	TRBJ2-7	NA	NA	CASSPQWNERYF	TGTGCCAGCTCACCGCAGTGGAACGAGCGGTACTTC
TRBV7-8	TRBJ1-1	NA	TRBD1	CASSLARQGARTEAFF	TGTGCCAGCAGCTTAGCAAGACAGGGGGCTCGAACTGAAGCTTTCTTT
TRBV6-1	TRBJ1-6	NA	NA	CASSGSSLGPLHF	TGTGCCAGCAGTGGGTCATCTCTAGGGCCCCTCCACTTT
TRBV5-6	TRBJ1-4	NA	NA	CASSLGANEKLFF	TGTGCCAGCAGCTTGGGGGCCAATGAAAAACTGTTTTTT
TRBV4-2	TRBJ2-2	many	NA	CASSQGVGRKITGELFF	TGTGCCAGCAGCCAAGGGGTCGGCAGAAAAATCACCGGGGAGCTGTTTTTT
TRBV25-1	TRBJ1-5	few	NA	CASSESRPLGSNQPQHF	TGTGCCAGCAGTGAATCCCGACCGCTGGGTAGCAATCAGCCCCAGCATTTT
TRBV7-2	TRBJ2-7	NA	NA	CASSLGAGVVYEQYF	TGTGCCAGCAGCTTAGGGGCAGGGGTGGTCTACGAGCAGTACTTC
TRBV20-1	TRBJ2-7	NA	TRBD1	CSALRGRTPQYF	TGCAGTGCTCTCAGGGGGCGGACTCCTCAGTACTTC
TRBV7-9	TRBJ1-4	NA	NA	CASSLVTRVEKLFF	TGTGCCAGCAGCTTAGTCACGCGGGTTGAAAAACTGTTTTTT
TRBV27	TRBJ2-3	NA	NA	CASIHTGTTGLTDTQYF	TGTGCCAGCATCCATACCGGGACAACGGGCCTCACAGATACGCAGTATTTT
TRBV2	TRBJ1-5	few	NA	CASSLDGAGGQPQHF	TGTGCCAGCAGTCTAGACGGTGCTGGGGGCCAGCCCCAGCATTTT
TRBV10-3	TRBJ2-1	NA	NA	CAIGESRQAQETQFF	TGTGCCATCGGTGAGTCGCGACAGGCTCAAGAGACCCAGTTCTTC
TRBV6-1	TRBJ1-5	many	TRBD1	CASTLPQGAGQPQHF	TGTGCCAGCACCCTCCCGCAGGGGGCCGGCCAGCCCCAGCATTTT
TRBV9	TRBJ2-3	many	NA	CASSEQLGPTSTDTQYF	TGTGCCAGCAGCGAACAACTTGGACCGACGTCCACAGATACGCAGTATTTT
TRBV20-1	TRBJ2-5	NA	TRBD2	CSARDGGDSGYQETQYF	TGCAGTGCTAGAGATGGGGGGGATAGCGGGTACCAAGAGACCCAGTACTTC
TRBV29-1	TRBJ2-1	many	NA	CSVEPFSAGSSYNEQFF	TGCAGCGTTGAACCCTTCAGTGCGGGAAGCTCCTACAATGAGCAGTTCTTC
TRBV18	TRBJ2-2	NA	NA	CASSLLDGNTGELFF	TGTGCCAGCTCACTATTGGACGGGAACACCGGGGAGCTGTTTTTT
TRBV11-2	TRBJ2-5	NA	NA	CASSLERVETQYF	TGTGCCAGCAGCTTAGAAAGGGTAGAGACCCAGTACTTC
TRBV7-9	TRBJ2-6	few	NA	CASSPGPNVLTF	TGTGCCAGCAGCCCAGGCCCCAACGTCCTGACTTTC
TRBV6-4	TRBJ2-3	many	TRBD2	CASSDSPTSGGTQDTQYF	TGTGCCAGCAGTGACTCCCCGACTAGCGGGGGAACTCAGGATACGCAGTATTTT
TRBV5-1	TRBJ2-2	NA	TRBD1	CASGPGQGLAGERFF	TGCGCCAGCGGACCGGGACAGGGTTTGGCCGGGGAGCGGTTTTTT
TRBV6-1	TRBJ1-5	many	NA	CASRLWGLNNQPQHF	TGTGCCAGCAGGCTTTGGGGGCTGAACAATCAGCCCCAGCATTTT
TRBV29-1	TRBJ2-3	NA	TRBD1	CSAGTAVIRDTQYF	TGCAGCGCCGGGACAGCAGTCATCAGAGATACGCAGTATTTT
TRBV20-1	TRBJ1-5	few	NA	CSARDTPGNQPQHF	TGCAGTGCTAGAGATACCCCTGGCAATCAGCCCCAGCATTTT
TRBV2	TRBJ1-4	NA	TRBD1	CASSVSGQGVRGEKLFF	TGTGCCAGCAGTGTTTCCGGACAGGGTGTCCGTGGCGAAAAACTGTTTTTT
TRBV20-1	TRBJ1-1	many	NA	CSARVFRGNTEAFF	TGCAGTGCTAGGGTCTTTCGAGGGAACACTGAAGCTTTCTTT
TRBV12-3/TRBV12-4	TRBJ2-1	many	TRBD2	CASRDRTSGGLNNEQFF	TGTGCCAGCAGGGATAGGACTAGCGGGGGGCTGAACAATGAGCAGTTCTTC
TRBV6-1	TRBJ1-5	many	TRBD1	CASRVGTGPQPQHF	TGTGCCAGCAGAGTCGGGACAGGGCCTCAGCCCCAGCATTTT
TRBV25-1	TRBJ1-4	few	TRBD1	CASSSGTGGIGEKLFF	TGTGCCAGCAGTTCCGGGACAGGGGGTATTGGAGAAAAACTGTTTTTT
TRBV27	TRBJ2-3	many	TRBD2	CASSPTSGRRDTQYF	TGTGCCAGCAGTCCGACTAGCGGGAGGAGGGATACGCAGTATTTT
TRBV20-1	TRBJ2-7	NA	NA	CSARSSYEQYF	TGCAGTGCTAGAAGCTCCTACGAGCAGTACTTC
TRBV4-1	TRBJ2-3	NA	NA	CASSQEGSVGRPDTQYF	TGCGCCAGCAGTCAAGAGGGGTCGGTCGGGCGTCCAGATACGCAGTATTTT
TRBV20-1	TRBJ2-7	NA	NA	CSAPQDYEQYF	TGCAGTGCTCCCCAAGACTACGAGCAGTACTTC
TRBV14	TRBJ2-5	many	NA	CASSQGLETQYF	TGTGCCAGCAGCCAAGGGCTCGAGACCCAGTACTTC
TRBV6-6	TRBJ2-3	NA	TRBD2	CASGPGLARGTDTQYF	TGTGCCAGCGGGCCCGGACTAGCGAGGGGCACAGATACGCAGTATTTT
TRBV3-1	TRBJ2-3	NA	TRBD2	CASSQDRGGATDTQYF	TGTGCCAGCAGCCAAGACCGCGGGGGGGCCACAGATACGCAGTATTTT
TRBV7-9	TRBJ2-1	many	NA	CASTKGQGLSSYNEQFF	TGTGCCAGCACCAAGGGTCAAGGGTTGAGCTCCTACAATGAGCAGTTCTTC
TRBV10-1	TRBJ2-5	once	NA	CARRLEDREEQYF	TGCGCCAGGCGACTAGAGGACCGAGAGGAGCAGTACTTC
TRBV20-1	TRBJ1-2	NA	NA	CSARSAWRPGLQNYGYTF	TGCAGTGCTAGATCGGCGTGGCGCCCAGGTCTGCAAAACTATGGCTACACCTTC
TRBV20-1	TRBJ1-2	NA	NA	CSARDPQARGYTF	TGCAGTGCTAGAGATCCCCAGGCCCGGGGCTACACCTTC
TRBV5-1	TRBJ2-7	NA	TRBD1	CASSSTGGLYEQYF	TGCGCCAGCAGCTCTACAGGGGGTCTCTACGAGCAGTACTTC
TRBV28	TRBJ1-2	many	NA	CAGSRGAQGYTF	TGTGCCGGATCAAGAGGAGCTCAGGGCTACACCTTC
TRBV5-6	TRBJ2-1	few	NA	CASSLGAGRNNEQFF	TGTGCCAGCAGCTTGGGGGCCGGGCGGAACAATGAGCAGTTCTTC
TRBV3-1	TRBJ1-2	NA	NA	CASSPSRGGRNGYTF	TGTGCCAGCAGCCCGTCACGGGGGGGGCGAAATGGCTACACCTTC
TRBV2	TRBJ2-1	NA	NA	CASKASGPGEQFF	TGTGCCAGCAAGGCGTCGGGGCCCGGTGAGCAGTTCTTC
TRBV20-1	TRBJ1-2	NA	NA	CSAVGGNYGYTF	TGCAGTGCTGTCGGCGGGAACTATGGCTACACCTTC
TRBV5-1	TRBJ2-1	NA	NA	CASSTMDGDNEQFF	TGCGCCAGCAGCACTATGGACGGTGACAATGAGCAGTTCTTC
TRBV5-1	TRBJ2-3	many	TRBD2	CASSLLASGSNTDTQYF	TGCGCCAGCAGCTTGCTGGCTAGCGGGTCCAACACAGATACGCAGTATTTT
TRBV11-3	TRBJ2-2	once	NA	CASSLDLAGAGELFF	TGTGCCAGCAGCTTAGATCTTGCCGGTGCCGGGGAGCTGTTTTTT
TRBV29-1	TRBJ1-5	NA	NA	CSVGGSSNQPQHF	TGCAGCGTTGGGGGAAGTTCAAATCAGCCCCAGCATTTT
TRBV7-8	TRBJ2-7	many	NA	CASSLGVARAYEQYF	TGTGCCAGCAGCTTAGGGGTCGCGCGTGCCTACGAGCAGTACTTC
TRBV11-2	TRBJ1-4	NA	NA	CASSVRYQNEKLFF	TGTGCCAGCAGCGTTAGGTATCAGAATGAAAAACTGTTTTTT
TRBV24-1	TRBJ2-3	many	NA	CATSESGVTDTQYF	TGTGCCACCAGTGAGTCGGGAGTCACAGATACGCAGTATTTT